These 27 T cell receptor beta chains share one sample of origin, sequenced in a study of read filtering for tumor transcriptome and immune sequencing. The library was built from roughly 400 ng RNA with molecular barcoded adaptors for alpha/delta and beta/gamma chains. TCRdb analysed the reads with MiXCR anew, one entry per CDR3 protein. The sample includes around 30,000 distinct CDR3 sequences, 18% of them seen just once. The sequenced sample was a population of CD138-negative cells sorted from bone marrow. The receptor source for this set is a donor at least 40 years old with multiple myeloma.

This clonotype occurred many times. The chain recombines TRBV7-9 with TRBJ2-7; either TRBD1 or TRBD2 may supply D (7 bases each). Between the trimmed V and J ends, which lost 4 bases and 4 bases, there was a span of 20 bases. Germline CDR1 SEHNR, CDR2 FQNEAQ (reference sequence). The CDR3 runs 16 residues. CDR3 in DNA: TGTGCCAGCAGCTCAGGGGGGGGGCGCAAGGAGTACGAGCAGTACTTC. It translates to CASSSGGGRKEYEQYF. The full variable domain, in which reference TRBV7-9 and TRBJ2-7 provide the parts outside the CDR3, is DTGVSQNPRHKITKRGQNVTFRCDPISEHNRLYWYRQTLGQGPEFLTYFQNEAQLEKSRLLSDRFSAERPKGSFSTLEIQRTEQGDSAMYLCASSSGGGRKEYEQYFGPGTRLTVT.

The chain links TRBV7-3 to TRBJ2-2, with D unresolved. V lost 2 bases, J lost 1 base, and 11 bases lay in between. The CDR3 totals 16 residues. Germline V gene data show CDR1 as SGHTA and CDR2 as FQGTGA. As DNA, the CDR3 is TGTGCCAGCAGCTTAGAGGCAGGAATGAACACCGGGGAGCTGTTTTTT. It is translated as CASSLEAGMNTGELFF.

Note on this clonotype: This clone may be a read error of a much larger clone one base away. V usage is TRBV9 and J usage is TRBJ2-3, with unresolved D. There are 13 residues in the CDR3. Trimming stripped 3 bases from V and 2 bases from J, with 7 bases between. Germline CDR1 reads SGDLS; CDR2 reads YYNGEE. The CDR3 nucleotides read TGTGCCAGCAGCGCTCGCCTCACAGATACGCAGTATTTT. Translating gives CASSARLTDTQYF.

This clonotype has ten or more counts. The V gene is TRBV5-1, the J gene TRBJ1-1; tentatively, D is TRBD1 (6 bases). This CDR3 region has 15 residues. CDR1 and CDR2 (germline): SGHRS, YFSETQ. The V and J ends lost 3 bases and 6 bases respectively, with 18 bases between them. CDR3 in amino acids: CASSSLQGGRPEAFF. In DNA, the CDR3 is TGCGCCAGCAGCTCGTTACAGGGTGGGAGGCCTGAAGCTTTCTTT. Full variable domain (rest looked up from reference TRBV5-1 and TRBJ1-1): KAGVTQTPRYLIKTRGQQVTLSCSPISGHRSVSWYQQTPGQGLQFLFEYFSETQRNKGNFPGRFSGRQFSNSRSEMNVSTLELGDSALYLCASSSLQGGRPEAFFGQGTRLTVV.

This clonotype has at least ten counts. The chain employs TRBV7-2 and TRBJ2-2; unclear D gene. Between the trimmed V and J ends, which lost 2 bases and 5 bases, there was a span of 9 bases. CDR1 is SGHTA and CDR2 is FQGNSA in the germline V gene. The CDR3 has 14 residues. CDR3 in DNA: TGTGCCAGCAGCTTACAAGGGCGTACCGGGGAGCTGTTTTTT. Amino acids: CASSLQGRTGELFF.

In this sample, this clonotype turned up many times. The J gene is TRBJ1-1, the V gene TRBV20-1; 10 nucleotides align to TRBD1. J lost 4 bases, V lost 5 bases, and 7 bases had no gene match. The length of the CDR3 is 14 residues. Germline CDR1 is DFQATT and CDR2 is SNEGSKA (reference sequence). The CDR3 reads CSADRGLWTTEAFF. Here the CDR3 DNA reads TGCAGTGCTGACAGGGGGCTGTGGACCACTGAAGCTTTCTTT.

By frequency in the sample, this clonotype is medium-sized. This rearrangement joins TRBV12-3 or TRBV12-4 to TRBJ1-6, with 7 bases that match TRBD1. J gave up 4 bases and V 2 bases, and 5 bases lay outside the gene matches. CDR3 length: 16 amino acids. CDR3 coding DNA: TGTGCCAGCAGTTTACGGGGACAGAGTTATAATTCACCCCTCCACTTT. Its translation: CASSLRGQSYNSPLHF.

This clonotype was recorded at least ten times. V is TRBV27 and J is TRBJ1-2; D possibly corresponds to TRBD1 (6 bases). The CDR3 runs 14 residues. Between the trimmed V and J ends, which lost 5 bases and 4 bases, there was a span of 14 bases. Germline V lookup: CDR1 MNHEY, CDR2 SMNVEV (reference sequence). For the CDR3, the DNA is TGTGCCAGCAGTAGCCGGGACACGGGCTATGGCTACACCTTC. Translated: CASSSRDTGYGYTF.

Many counts were recorded for this clonotype. This rearrangement joins TRBV20-1 to TRBJ2-3; 8 bases are shared with TRBD2. The CDR3 has 15 residues. J was trimmed by 1 base and V by 1 base; bases with no gene match: 4. Looked up from germline, CDR1 is DFQATT and CDR2 is SNEGSKA (reference sequence). The DNA of the CDR3 is TGCAGTGCTAGAGGACTAGCGCTTGGCACAGATACGCAGTATTTT. It is translated as CSARGLALGTDTQYF.

Ten or more counts support this clonotype. This chain joins TRBV20-1 and TRBJ1-6; D remains ambiguous. Per germline, CDR1 DFQATT and CDR2 SNEGSKA (reference sequence). V lost 0 bases and J lost 10, with 16 bases in between. The CDR3 is made up of 15 amino acids. The CDR3 nucleotides read TGCAGTGCTAGAGATAGTACCGGGTGGGAGTCACCCCTCCACTTT. Amino acids: CSARDSTGWESPLHF.

This clonotype has a count of ten or more. At one end, the junction sequence differs from germline, possibly due to a read error. The V gene is TRBV5-1, the J gene TRBJ2-1; the D is unclear. Germline CDR1 reads SGHRS; CDR2 reads YFSETQ. The CDR3 consists of 13 residues. The CDR3 reads CASSLGSYNEQFF. CDR3 DNA sequence: TGTGCCAGCAGCTTAGGCTCCTACAATGAGCAGTTCTTC.

This clonotype has more than one count but fewer than ten. The chain recombines TRBV7-9 with TRBJ2-7; 7 nucleotides match TRBD2. The V gene end was trimmed by 3 bases and the J gene end by 2 bases; junction bases not matched to a gene: 7. CDR3 length: 15 residues. CDR1 is SEHNR, CDR2 FQNEAQ, per germline (reference sequence). CDR3 protein: CASSFGVAGPYEQYF. The CDR3 DNA follows: TGTGCCAGCAGCTTTGGGGTAGCGGGTCCCTACGAGCAGTACTTC.

This clonotype was seen many times. V and J are TRBV23-1 and TRBJ1-5; D is undetermined. TRBV23-1 is placed among ORFs of uncertain function. Deletions cut 0 bases from V and 4 bases from J, with 10 bases between. CDR3 length: 15 residues. The CDR3 here is CASSQSDGVNQPQHF. The CDR3 bases are TGCGCCAGCAGTCAATCGGACGGGGTGAATCAGCCCCAGCATTTT.

This clonotype was observed many times. J is TRBJ2-2 and V is TRBV7-6; 8 nucleotides line up with TRBD2. The CDR3 runs to 16 residues. After removal of 5 bases from V and 4 bases from J, the junction contained 9 bases not matched to a gene. Germline V CDR1 and CDR2: SGHVS, FNYEAQ. The CDR3 sequence: CASSAIAGWGTGELFF. CDR3 bases: TGTGCCAGCAGCGCAATAGCGGGATGGGGCACCGGGGAGCTGTTTTTT.

Ten or more counts support this clonotype. The chain uses TRBV20-1 and TRBJ2-3; 8 positions agree with TRBD2. V trimming: 6 bases; J trimming: 5 bases; junction bases outside the gene matches: 10. CDR3 length equals 14 residues. Germline values: CDR1 DFQATT, CDR2 SNEGSKA (reference sequence). The CDR3 DNA reads as TGCAGTGCCGAGAGCGGGAGTGGAGGAGATACGCAGTATTTT. Translated, it gives CSAESGSGGDTQYF.

As regards this clonotype: This likely came from a read error, as a far larger clone is one base away. V gene TRBV5-1 combines with J gene TRBJ1-6; 8 nucleotides align to TRBD1. This CDR3 spans 16 amino acids. Germline lookup yields CDR1 SGHRS and CDR2 YFSETQ. CDR3 in amino acids: CASSQETGALNTEVFF. In DNA form, the CDR3 reads TGCGCCAGCAGCCAAGAGACAGGGGCTCTGAACACTGAAGTTTTCTTT.

This clonotype was detected a few times. This chain uses TRBV19 with TRBJ2-2; no reliable D call. The germline V gene encodes CDR1 LNHDA and CDR2 SQIVND (reference sequence). V gave up 7 bases and J gave up 0 bases, with 6 bases separating them. CDR3 size: 13 residues. In DNA, the CDR3 is TGTGCCAGTAAGGATCCGAACACCGGGGAGCTGTTTTTT. This sequence encodes CASKDPNTGELFF.

This clonotype was counted ten times or more. V usage is TRBV13 and J usage is TRBJ2-5; the D is unclear. Trimming stripped 8 bases from V and 4 bases from J, with 2 bases between. The CDR3 contains 9 residues. CDR1 is PRHDT and CDR2 is FYEKMQ in the germline V gene (reference sequence). The CDR3 bases are TGTGCCAGCGGAGAGACCCAGTACTTC. Its translation is CASGETQYF.

This clonotype was found many times. The V call is TRBV27, the J call TRBJ2-4; D perhaps matches TRBD1 (5 bases). CDR1 is MNHEY and CDR2 is SMNVEV in the germline V gene (reference sequence). The CDR3 totals 15 residues. V was pared by 3 bases and J by 3 bases, with 12 bases between. This CDR3 is CASSFSGINKNIQYF. Here the CDR3 DNA reads TGTGCCAGCAGTTTCTCAGGGATCAACAAAAACATTCAGTACTTC.

This clonotype ranks as medium-sized. The gene calls are TRBV10-3 and TRBJ2-2; 7 bases agree with TRBD1. CDR3 length equals 15 residues. Trimming at V came to 6 bases and at J to 3 bases, leaving 7 bases not matched to a gene. Germline CDR1 reads ENHRY; CDR2 reads SYGVKD. The CDR3 reads CAIRRDRAYTGELFF. The CDR3 DNA is TGTGCCATCAGGCGCGACAGGGCCTACACCGGGGAGCTGTTTTTT.

This clonotype was found many times. The chain joins TRBV4-2 to TRBJ2-1, with D possibly TRBD2 on 7 matching bases. Per the germline V gene, CDR1 is LGHNA and CDR2 is YNFKEQ. Trimming cost V 4 bases and J 5 bases, with 18 bases left between them. The CDR3 runs to 16 residues. The CDR3 loop is CASSRRDGGRDNEQFF. CDR3 bases: TGTGCCAGCAGCCGAAGGGACGGGGGGCGGGACAATGAGCAGTTCTTC.

There are many counts of this clonotype. The chain recombines TRBV25-1 with TRBJ2-2; the match to TRBD2 covers 8 bases. The CDR3 contains 14 residues. V was clipped by 5 bases and J by 3 bases; unmatched bases: 2. Germline V gene sequence: CDR1 MGHDK, CDR2 SYGVNS. CDR3 loop: CASSSAGDTGELFF. DNA of the CDR3: TGTGCCAGCAGTTCAGCGGGAGACACCGGGGAGCTGTTTTTT.

The chain has TRBV29-1 and TRBJ2-7; a weak D match, TRBD2 (7 bases). The CDR3 has 13 residues. Germline V gene data show CDR1 as SQVTM and CDR2 as ANQGSEA. Trimming pared 3 bases from V and 2 bases from J, leaving 11 bases between. Written as DNA, the CDR3 is TGCAGCGTTGAGGGCGGGGGCCCCTACGAGCAGTACTTC. Translating gives CSVEGGGPYEQYF.

This clonotype is a singleton in its sample. The junction differs from germline at one of its ends, possibly a read error. V is TRBV28 and J is TRBJ2-7, with TRBD1 matching 9 bases. Germline assignment: CDR1 MDHEN and CDR2 SYDVKM. The CDR3 is made up of 13 amino acids. The chain's CDR3 is CSSRGQGSYEPYF. The DNA of the CDR3 is TGTTCCAGCAGAGGACAGGGGAGCTACGAGCCGTACTTC.

This clonotype was seen many times. The V call is TRBV30, the J call TRBJ2-2, with D hard to call. This CDR3 contains 12 residues. Trimming pared 5 bases from V and 3 bases from J, leaving 7 bases between. The germline gives CDR1 GTSNPN, CDR2 SVGIG (reference sequence). The CDR3 is CAWLGHTGELFF. Here the CDR3 DNA reads TGTGCCTGGCTAGGCCACACCGGGGAGCTGTTTTTT.

This clonotype came up many times. The chain uses TRBV6-2 or TRBV6-3 and TRBJ1-2; 9 positions match TRBD1. Germline lookup yields CDR1 MNHEY and CDR2 SVGEGT. V shed 2 bases and J 4 bases; nucleotides not matched to a gene: 8. The length of the CDR3 is 16 residues. The CDR3 reads CASSYGSGQGSYGYTF. The CDR3 DNA follows: TGTGCCAGCAGTTACGGATCGGGACAGGGCAGCTATGGCTACACCTTC.

There are many counts of this clonotype. The chain links TRBV10-3 to TRBJ2-5; the match to TRBD1 covers 7 bases. V was clipped by 4 bases and J by 2 bases; unmatched bases: 16. Germline values: CDR1 ENHRY, CDR2 SYGVKD. This CDR3 region has 18 residues. The CDR3 is CAISARQGSSDVQETQYF. CDR3 nucleotides: TGTGCCATCAGTGCTAGACAGGGTAGTTCCGATGTACAAGAGACCCAGTACTTC.